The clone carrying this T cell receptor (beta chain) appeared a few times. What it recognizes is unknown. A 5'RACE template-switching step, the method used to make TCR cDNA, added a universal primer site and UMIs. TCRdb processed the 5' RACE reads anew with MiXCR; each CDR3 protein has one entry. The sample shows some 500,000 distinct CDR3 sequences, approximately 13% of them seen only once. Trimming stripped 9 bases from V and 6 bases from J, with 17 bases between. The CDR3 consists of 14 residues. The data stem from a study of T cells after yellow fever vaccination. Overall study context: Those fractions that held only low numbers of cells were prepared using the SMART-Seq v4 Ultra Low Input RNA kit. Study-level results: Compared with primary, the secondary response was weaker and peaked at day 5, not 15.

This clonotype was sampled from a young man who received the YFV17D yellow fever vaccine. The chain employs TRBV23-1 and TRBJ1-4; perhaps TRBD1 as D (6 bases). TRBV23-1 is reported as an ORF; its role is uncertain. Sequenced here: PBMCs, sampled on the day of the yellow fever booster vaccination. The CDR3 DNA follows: TGCGCCAGGCTCGGGGACAACCAAGATGAAAAACTGTTTTTT. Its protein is CARLGDNQDEKLFF.